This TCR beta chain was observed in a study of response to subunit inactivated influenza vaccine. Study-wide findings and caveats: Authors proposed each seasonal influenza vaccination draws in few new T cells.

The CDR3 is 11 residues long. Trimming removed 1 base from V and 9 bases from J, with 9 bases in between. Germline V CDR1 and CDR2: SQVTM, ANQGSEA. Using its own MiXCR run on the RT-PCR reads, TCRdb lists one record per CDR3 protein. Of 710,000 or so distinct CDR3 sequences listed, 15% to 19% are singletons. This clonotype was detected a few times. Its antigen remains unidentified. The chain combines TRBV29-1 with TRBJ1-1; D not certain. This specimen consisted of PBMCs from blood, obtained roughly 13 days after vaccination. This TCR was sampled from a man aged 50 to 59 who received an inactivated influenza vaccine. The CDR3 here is CSVEGGGKAFF. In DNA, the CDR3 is TGCAGCGTTGAAGGGGGTGGTAAAGCTTTCTTT. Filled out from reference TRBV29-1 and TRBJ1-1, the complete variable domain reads SAVISQKPSRDICQRGTSLTIQCQVDSQVTMMFWYRQQPGQSLTLIATANQGSEATYESGFVIDKFPISRPNLTFSTLTVSNMSPEDSSIYLCSVEGGGKAFFGQGTRLTVV.